This T cell receptor (beta chain) was recovered during a study of blood T cell repertoires in COVID-19 (dated by TCRdb to 2019 to 2021). Turning to the overall study: Samples covering the acute and convalescent phases of COVID-19 were provided by collaborators in the United States, Italy and Spain. The prospective study material was composed of cDNA or gDNA derived from T cells, B-cell-depleted T cells, or PBMCs. Deeply sampled blood TCRbeta repertoires from subjects exposed to, actively infected with, or recovered from COVID-19 were included in the dataset. The repertoires were released in a freely available public database meant as a resource for research on the immune response to SARS-CoV-2. Samples were obtained from the ongoing ImmuneRACE study (first 160 participants) and from about 1,300 subjects provided by 6 global collaborators. The sample metadata nearly always contained a de-identified subject ID, COVID-19 status, age in years and sex. HLA class I and class II types, where available, came from metadata supplied by the sample provider rather than from assay-based typing.

What the research found in general, with its limitations: The quantity of clinical and demographic metadata differed by source and by participant and was supplied without curation.

The immunoSEQ Assay, a bias-controlled multiplex PCR, was used to amplify TCRbeta CDR3 regions from genomic DNA. In the source study's methods: Nucleated cell counts per sample were estimated from amplification of reference gene primers within the assay. Sequence reads were collapsed and filtered to measure the absolute abundance of every unique TCRbeta CDR3 rearrangement. For each sample, productive Simpson clonality was calculated by taking the square root of Simpson's diversity index across productive rearrangements. Imported from immuneACCESS, the table was reduced by TCRdb to in-frame sequences with V and J called. These copies leave out some clones; in studies compared against another copy, an unresolved V gene accounts for under half, and the cause of the remainder is not known. The V and J calls and the clone size are those of that table, but D and trimming were determined from the DNA. This sample is represented by 200,000 to 250,000 clones; 82% of them were singletons. The biggest ten clones account for roughly 8.2% of the sample.

One collaborating source in Seattle enrolled patients while the patients were actively infected and followed the patients over time throughout the course of disease. The collaborating institutions used their own protocols to collect whole blood in K2EDTA tubes. For TCRbeta analysis, collaborators shipped samples as frozen whole blood, isolated PBMCs, or DNA extracted from either of those sample types. A few counts support this clone. Its cognate antigen has yet to be identified. Within one base of it there is no much larger clone, and no base qualities were kept. The CDR3 starts with the cysteine, ends with the phenylalanine, and has 15 residues. Only the CDR3 DNA is retained, 45 bases long and in frame from the first base. Taken from the germline V gene (reference sequence), the CDR1 and CDR2 loops are MNHEY and SMNVEV. The germline ends are 17 bases apart after V is trimmed by 8 bases and J by 4 bases.

Sequencing used peripheral blood. The receptor was derived from a woman of 80 years or more with COVID-19, enrolled during active disease. The V and J genes are TRBV27 and TRBJ2-2; a tentative D match to TRBD2 spans 5 bases. The DNA sequence reads TGTGCCAGCGGGGATGGCGGAGGAAGCACCGGGGAGCTGTTTTTT. Its amino acids are CASGDGGGSTGELFF.